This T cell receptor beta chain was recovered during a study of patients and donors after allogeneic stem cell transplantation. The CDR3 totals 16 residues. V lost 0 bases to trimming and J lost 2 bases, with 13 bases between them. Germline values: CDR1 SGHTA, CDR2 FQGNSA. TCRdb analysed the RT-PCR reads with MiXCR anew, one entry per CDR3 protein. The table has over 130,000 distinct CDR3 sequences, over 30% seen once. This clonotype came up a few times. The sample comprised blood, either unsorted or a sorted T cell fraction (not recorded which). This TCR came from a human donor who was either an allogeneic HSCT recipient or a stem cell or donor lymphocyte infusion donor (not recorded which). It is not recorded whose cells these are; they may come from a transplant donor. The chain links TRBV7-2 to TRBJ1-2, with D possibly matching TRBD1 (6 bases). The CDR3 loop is CASSLAARGPNYGYTF. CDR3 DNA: TGTGCCAGCAGCTTAGCAGCCCGGGGGCCGAACTATGGCTACACCTTC.